Listed here are 6 T cell receptor beta chains from one sample, sequenced in a study of technical replicates of blood from a handful of donors (dated by TCRdb to the late 2010s). Library creation used the immunoSEQ multiplex PCR assay. TCRdb carries this immuneACCESS record with in-frame sequences only. Its versions omit some clonotypes, under half of them owing to an unresolved V gene in the studies checked, with the rest unexplained. Recorded for this sample are about 53,000 clones; about 86% of them occurred a single time. The ten biggest clones cover about 5% of the sample. The sample comprised PBMCs. Receptors originate from a human donor in good health. Some clones in this sample may be carry-over from other donors' samples.

The chain carries TRBV7-2 and TRBJ2-7; no firm D call. Germline CDR1 and CDR2: SGHTA and FQGNSA. The CDR3 runs 14 residues. V lost 1 base, J lost 2 bases, and 9 bases lay in between. In nucleotides, the CDR3 is TGTGCCAGCAGCTTAGTAGCTCGGGCCTACGAGCAGTACTTC. It encodes CASSLVARAYEQYF.

This chain uses TRBV19 with TRBJ2-7; TRBD2 matches at 7 bases. The germline CDR1 and CDR2 sequences are LNHDA and SQIVND (reference sequence). This CDR3 has 13 residues. Trimming cost V 7 bases and J 0 bases; bases outside gene matches: 3. Here the CDR3 reads CASTSGNSYEQYF. CDR3 sequence (DNA): TGTGCCAGTACTAGCGGTAACTCCTACGAGCAGTACTTC.

The rearrangement links TRBV19 to TRBJ1-5; the match to TRBD1 covers 8 bases. Germline CDR1 LNHDA, CDR2 SQIVND (reference sequence). Trimming took 11 bases from V and 0 from J; bases not matched to a gene: 12. The CDR3 consists of 16 residues. The CDR3: CASGQGGYLSNQPQHF. The CDR3 bases are TGTGCCTCCGGACAGGGCGGCTATCTTAGCAATCAGCCCCAGCATTTT.

V gene TRBV9 combines with J gene TRBJ2-7; 12 bases agree with TRBD2. The CDR3 is 13 amino acids. V was clipped by 4 bases and J by 7 bases; unmatched bases: 3. From germline, CDR1 is SGDLS and CDR2 YYNGEE. The DNA of the CDR3 is TGTGCCAGCAGCAACGGACTAGCGGGGGAGCAGTACTTC. The encoded protein is CASSNGLAGEQYF.

The V call is TRBV5-6, the J call TRBJ2-7; D remains ambiguous. CDR3 length equals 13 residues. In germline, CDR1 is SGHDT, CDR2 YYEEEE. V was clipped by 3 bases and J by 3 bases, with 10 bases between them. This chain's CDR3 is CASSSQESYEQYF. As DNA, the CDR3 is TGTGCCAGCAGCTCGCAGGAAAGCTACGAGCAGTACTTC.

The CDR3 loop is CSSEGTANTDTQYF. The CDR3 DNA sequence: TGCAGCTCCGAGGGGACAGCTAACACAGATACGCAGTATTTT. This chain uses TRBV29-1 with TRBJ2-3; 7 positions match TRBD1. The germline CDR1 and CDR2 sequences are SQVTM and ANQGSEA. The CDR3 consists of 14 residues. J gave up 2 bases and V 8 bases, and 10 bases lay outside the gene matches.